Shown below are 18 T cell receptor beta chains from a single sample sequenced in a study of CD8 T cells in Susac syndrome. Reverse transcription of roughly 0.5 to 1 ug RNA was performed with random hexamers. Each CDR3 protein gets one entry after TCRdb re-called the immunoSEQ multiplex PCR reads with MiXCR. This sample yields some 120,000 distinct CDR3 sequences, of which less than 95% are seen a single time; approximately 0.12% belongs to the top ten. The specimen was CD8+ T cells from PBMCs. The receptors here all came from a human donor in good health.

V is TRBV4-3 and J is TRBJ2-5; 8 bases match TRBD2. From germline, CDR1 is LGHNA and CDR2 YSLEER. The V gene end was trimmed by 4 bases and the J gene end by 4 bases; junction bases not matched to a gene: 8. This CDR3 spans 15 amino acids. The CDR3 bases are TGCGCCAGCAGCCCGCCGGGAGGGGGGCGAGAGACCCAGTACTTC. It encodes CASSPPGGGRETQYF.

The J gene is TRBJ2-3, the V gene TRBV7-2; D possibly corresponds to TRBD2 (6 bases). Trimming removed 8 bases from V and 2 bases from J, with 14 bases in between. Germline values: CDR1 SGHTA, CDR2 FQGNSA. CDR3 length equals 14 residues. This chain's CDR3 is CASAPRGFTDTQYF. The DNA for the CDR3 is TGTGCCAGCGCGCCGCGGGGTTTCACAGATACGCAGTATTTT.

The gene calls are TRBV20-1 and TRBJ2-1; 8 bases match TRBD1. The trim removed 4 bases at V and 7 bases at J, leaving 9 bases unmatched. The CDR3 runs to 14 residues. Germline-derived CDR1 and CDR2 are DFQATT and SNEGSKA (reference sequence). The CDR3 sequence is CSANGQGWGNEQFF. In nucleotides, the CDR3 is TGCAGTGCTAACGGACAGGGCTGGGGGAATGAGCAGTTCTTC.

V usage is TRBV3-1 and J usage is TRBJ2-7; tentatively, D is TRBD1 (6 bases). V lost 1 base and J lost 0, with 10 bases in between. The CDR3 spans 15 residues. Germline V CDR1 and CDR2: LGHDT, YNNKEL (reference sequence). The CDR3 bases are TGTGCCAGCAGCCAAGCCGGGACACGCTCCTACGAGCAGTACTTC. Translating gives CASSQAGTRSYEQYF.

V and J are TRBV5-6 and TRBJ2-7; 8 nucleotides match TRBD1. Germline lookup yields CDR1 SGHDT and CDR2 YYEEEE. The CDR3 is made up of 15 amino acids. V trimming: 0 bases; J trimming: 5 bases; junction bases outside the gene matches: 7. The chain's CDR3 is CASSLDRRGPNEQYF. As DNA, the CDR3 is TGTGCCAGCAGCTTGGACCGCAGGGGGCCCAACGAGCAGTACTTC.

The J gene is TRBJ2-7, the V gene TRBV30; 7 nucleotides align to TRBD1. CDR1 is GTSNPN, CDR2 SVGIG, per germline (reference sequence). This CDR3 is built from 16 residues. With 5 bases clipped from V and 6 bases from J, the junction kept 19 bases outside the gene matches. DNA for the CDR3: TGTGCCTGGGGAATGACAGGGCGAGCAGGTTGGACCGAGCAGTACTTC. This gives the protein CAWGMTGRAGWTEQYF.

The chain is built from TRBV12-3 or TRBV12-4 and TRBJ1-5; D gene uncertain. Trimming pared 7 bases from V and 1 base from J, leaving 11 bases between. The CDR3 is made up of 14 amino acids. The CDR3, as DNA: TGTGCCAGCAAAACCCCGGGGAGCAATCAGCCCCAGCATTTT. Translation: CASKTPGSNQPQHF.

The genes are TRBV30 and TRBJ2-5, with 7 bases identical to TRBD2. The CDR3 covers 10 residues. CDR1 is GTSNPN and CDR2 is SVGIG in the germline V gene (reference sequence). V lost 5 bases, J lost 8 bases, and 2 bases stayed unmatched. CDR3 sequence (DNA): TGTGCCTGGGGGAGGGGTACCCAGTACTTC. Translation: CAWGRGTQYF.

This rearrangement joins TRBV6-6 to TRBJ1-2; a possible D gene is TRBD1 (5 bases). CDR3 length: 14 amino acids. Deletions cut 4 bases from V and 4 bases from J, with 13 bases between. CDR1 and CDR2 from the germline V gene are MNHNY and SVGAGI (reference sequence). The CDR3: CASSLARASYGYTF. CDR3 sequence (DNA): TGTGCCAGCAGTTTGGCCAGGGCCAGCTATGGCTACACCTTC.

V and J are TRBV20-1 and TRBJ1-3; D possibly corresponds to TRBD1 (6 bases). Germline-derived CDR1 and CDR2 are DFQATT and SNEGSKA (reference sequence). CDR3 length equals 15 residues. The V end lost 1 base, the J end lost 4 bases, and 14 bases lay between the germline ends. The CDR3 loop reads CSARAAQGGGNTIYF. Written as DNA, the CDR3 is TGCAGTGCTAGAGCTGCACAGGGAGGAGGAAACACCATATATTTT.

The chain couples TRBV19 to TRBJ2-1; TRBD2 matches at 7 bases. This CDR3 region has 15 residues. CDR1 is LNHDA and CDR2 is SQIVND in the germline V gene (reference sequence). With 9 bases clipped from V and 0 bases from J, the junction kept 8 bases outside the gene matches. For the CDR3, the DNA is TGTGCCAGCCGAGCTAGCGGAAGCTCCTACAATGAGCAGTTCTTC. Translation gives CASRASGSSYNEQFF. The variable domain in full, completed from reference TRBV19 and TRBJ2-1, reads DGGITQSPKYLFRKEGQNVTLSCEQNLNHDAMYWYRQDPGQGLRLIYYSQIVNDFQKGDIAEGYSVSREKKESFPLTVTSAQKNPTAFYLCASRASGSSYNEQFFGPGTRLTVL.

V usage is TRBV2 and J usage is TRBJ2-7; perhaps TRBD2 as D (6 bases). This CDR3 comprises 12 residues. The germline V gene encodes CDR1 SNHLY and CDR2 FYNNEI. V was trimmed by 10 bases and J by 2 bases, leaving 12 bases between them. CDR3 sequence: CATRREAYEQYF. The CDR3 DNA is TGTGCCACCAGGCGGGAAGCCTACGAGCAGTACTTC. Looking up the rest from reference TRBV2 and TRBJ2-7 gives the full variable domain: EPEVTQTPSHQVTQMGQEVILRCVPISNHLYFYWYRQILGQKVEFLVSFYNNEISEKSEIFDDQFSVERPDGSNFTLKIRSTKLEDSAMYFCATRREAYEQYFGPGTRLTVT.

This CDR3 is CASSYDPQGIGKNIQYF. The DNA for the CDR3 is TGTGCCAGCAGTTATGACCCCCAGGGTATCGGCAAAAACATTCAGTACTTC. The chain carries TRBV6-2 or TRBV6-3 and TRBJ2-4; a weak D match, TRBD1 (5 bases). CDR1 and CDR2 (germline): MNHEY, SVGEGT. The V end was cut by 3 bases, the J end by 3 bases, with 18 bases between. This CDR3 region has 17 residues.

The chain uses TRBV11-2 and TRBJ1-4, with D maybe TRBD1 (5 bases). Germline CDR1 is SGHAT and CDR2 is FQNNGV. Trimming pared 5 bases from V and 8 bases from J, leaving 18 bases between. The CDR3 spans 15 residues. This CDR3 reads CASSKGTPGGEKLFF. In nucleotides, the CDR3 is TGTGCCAGCAGCAAAGGGACTCCGGGAGGGGAAAAACTGTTTTTT.

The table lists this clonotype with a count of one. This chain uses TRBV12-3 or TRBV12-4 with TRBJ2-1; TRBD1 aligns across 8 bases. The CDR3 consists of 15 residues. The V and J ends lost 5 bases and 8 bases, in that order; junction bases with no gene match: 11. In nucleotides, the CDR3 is TGTGCCAGCAGTCTCGTCACAGGGGGTCTTCATGAGCAGTTCTTC. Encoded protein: CASSLVTGGLHEQFF.

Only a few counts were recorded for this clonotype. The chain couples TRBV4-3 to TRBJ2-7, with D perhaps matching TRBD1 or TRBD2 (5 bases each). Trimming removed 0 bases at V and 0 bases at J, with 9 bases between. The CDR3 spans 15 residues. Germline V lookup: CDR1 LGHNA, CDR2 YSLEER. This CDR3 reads CASSQDWDRSYEQYF. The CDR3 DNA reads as TGCGCCAGCAGCCAAGATTGGGACCGCTCCTACGAGCAGTACTTC.

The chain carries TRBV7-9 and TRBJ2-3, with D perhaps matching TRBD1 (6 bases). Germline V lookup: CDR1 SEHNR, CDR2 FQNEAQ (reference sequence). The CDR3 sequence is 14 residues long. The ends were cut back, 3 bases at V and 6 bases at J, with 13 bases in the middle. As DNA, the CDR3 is TGTGCCAGCAGCTTCGGACAGACATTGGATACGCAGTATTTT. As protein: CASSFGQTLDTQYF.

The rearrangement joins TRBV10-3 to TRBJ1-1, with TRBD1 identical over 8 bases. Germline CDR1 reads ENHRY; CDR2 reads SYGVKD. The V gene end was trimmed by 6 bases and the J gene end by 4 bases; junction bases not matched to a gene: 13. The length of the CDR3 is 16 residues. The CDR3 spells CAIRDRDTSRSTEAFF. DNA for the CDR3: TGTGCCATCAGGGACAGGGACACCTCTAGGAGCACTGAAGCTTTCTTT.